This paragraph covers one TCR beta chain sequence. Its antigen is still unknown. The data stem from a study of shared clonotypes between healthy human individuals. For the study at large: CD4 naive and memory got three plates each, CD8 naive two, CD8 memory one.

The study, taken as a whole, reports: Rarefaction exposed incomplete sorted-subset sequencing despite large depth. Between a few donors, naive CD4 clonotypes were shared at a level of approximately 5%.

Replicate PCRs run on sorted subsets employed approximately 0.2 ug DNA, around 27,000 T cell genomes. TCRdb keeps only in-frame clones here, not all; method: immunoSEQ multiplex PCR. The sample yields more than 2,000,000 clones, approximately 94% seen once. The sample consisted of naive CD4+ T cells sorted from blood. Subset described: CD45RA+ positively selected. This clonotype was obtained from a man in his late teens or twenties in good health.

CDR3 protein: CASSRMGTGGDQPQHF. The DNA of the CDR3 is TGTGCCAGTAGTCGAATGGGGACAGGGGGCGATCAGCCCCAGCATTTT. The rearrangement uses TRBV19 and TRBJ1-5, with TRBD1 matching 12 bases. J gave up 5 bases and V 5 bases, and 7 bases lay outside the gene matches. The CDR3 is 16 residues long. Germline V lookup: CDR1 LNHDA, CDR2 SQIVND (reference sequence).